This T cell receptor beta chain derives from a study of metastatic and nonmetastatic thyroid tumors. No patient had received any treatment before thyroid surgery. MiXCR reprocessed the PCR reads for TCRdb. This sample has 30,000 to 45,000 clones; 25% to 30% occur once, and the top ten carry approximately 9.9%. Looked up from germline, CDR1 is SGHRS and CDR2 is YFSETQ. This CDR3 is 14 amino acids long. V was shortened by 4 bases and J by 4 bases, with 15 bases between the two germline ends. This rearrangement joins TRBV5-1 to TRBJ2-7; D is undetermined. The sample comprised blood. This clonotype was obtained from a female donor with papillary thyroid cancer or a benign thyroid nodule (not recorded which). Some clones in this sample may be carry-over from other donors' samples. CDR3 protein: CASSLHGAGYEQYF. DNA of the CDR3: TGCGCCAGCAGCCTCCATGGAGCTGGATACGAGCAGTACTTC.